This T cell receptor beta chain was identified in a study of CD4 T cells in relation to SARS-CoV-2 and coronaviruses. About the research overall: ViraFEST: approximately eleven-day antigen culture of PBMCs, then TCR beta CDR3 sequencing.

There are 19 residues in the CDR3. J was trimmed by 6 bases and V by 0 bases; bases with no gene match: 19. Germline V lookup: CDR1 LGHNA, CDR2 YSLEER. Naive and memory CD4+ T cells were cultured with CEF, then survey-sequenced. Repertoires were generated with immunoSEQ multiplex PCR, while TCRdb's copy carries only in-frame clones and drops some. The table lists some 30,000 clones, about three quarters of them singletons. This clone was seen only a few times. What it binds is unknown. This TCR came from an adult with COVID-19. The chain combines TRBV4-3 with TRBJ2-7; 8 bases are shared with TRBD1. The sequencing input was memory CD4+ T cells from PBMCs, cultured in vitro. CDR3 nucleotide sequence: TGCGCCAGCAGCCAAGAAGTAGGATTTCCTGGGACAGGAGGAGCCGAGCAGTACTTC. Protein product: CASSQEVGFPGTGGAEQYF.